In its sample, the clone carrying this T cell receptor beta chain was seen once. What it binds is not known. This entry is derived from a study of shared clonotypes between healthy human individuals. Study-wide results and limits: Memory subsets generally showed lower estimated richness than naive subsets. In this cohort, only blood was sampled, and tissue repertoires likely differ.

The input for sorted-subset replicate PCRs was around 0.2 ug DNA, around 30,000 T cell genomes. The protocol was immunoSEQ multiplex PCR, while the TCRdb copy is restricted to in-frame clones and leaves out a portion. The table records about 680,000 clones, about 91% of them present only once. Positive CCR7 selection of CD45RO-negative cells yielded the naive CD8 cells, and terminally differentiated effector memory CD45RA+ cells were excluded. The clonotype originates from a man aged 25 to 40 in good health. Sequencing was done on a sample of naive CD8+ T cells sorted from blood.

The CDR3 spells CASSLSVNPPWETQYF. The CDR3 DNA reads TGTGCCAGCAGTTTATCCGTGAACCCTCCTTGGGAGACCCAGTACTTC. The genes are TRBV27 and TRBJ2-5; D gene uncertain. V was pared by 0 bases and J by 5 bases, with 16 bases between. CDR1 MNHEY and CDR2 SMNVEV come from the germline V gene (reference sequence). The CDR3 sequence is 16 residues long.